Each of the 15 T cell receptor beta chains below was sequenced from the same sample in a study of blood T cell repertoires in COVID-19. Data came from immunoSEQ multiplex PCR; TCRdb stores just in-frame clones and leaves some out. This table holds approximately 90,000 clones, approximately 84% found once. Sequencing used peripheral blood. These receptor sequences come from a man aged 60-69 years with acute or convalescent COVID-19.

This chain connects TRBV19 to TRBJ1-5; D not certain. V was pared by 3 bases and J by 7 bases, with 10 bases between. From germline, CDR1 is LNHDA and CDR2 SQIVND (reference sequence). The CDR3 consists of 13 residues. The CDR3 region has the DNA TGTGCCAGTAGTATGAACTTGGAGCAGCCCCAGCATTTT. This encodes CASSMNLEQPQHF.

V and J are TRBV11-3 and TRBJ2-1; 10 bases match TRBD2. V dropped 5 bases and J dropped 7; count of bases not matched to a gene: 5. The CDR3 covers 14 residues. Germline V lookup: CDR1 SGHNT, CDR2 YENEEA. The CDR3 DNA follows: TGTGCCAGCAGCGTTAGCGGGAGGCTTAATGAGCAGTTCTTC. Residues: CASSVSGRLNEQFF.

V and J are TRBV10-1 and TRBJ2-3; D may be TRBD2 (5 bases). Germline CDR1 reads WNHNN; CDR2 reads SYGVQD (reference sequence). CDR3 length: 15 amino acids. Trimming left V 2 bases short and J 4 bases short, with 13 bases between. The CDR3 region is CASSEASKEADTQYF. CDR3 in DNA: TGCGCCAGCAGTGAGGCTAGTAAGGAGGCAGATACGCAGTATTTT.

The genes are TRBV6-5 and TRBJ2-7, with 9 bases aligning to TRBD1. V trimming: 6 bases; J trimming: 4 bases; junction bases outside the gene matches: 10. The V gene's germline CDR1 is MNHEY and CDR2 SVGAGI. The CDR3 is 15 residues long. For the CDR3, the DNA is TGTGCCAGCAGGATTGCCGGGACAGGGCATTACGAGCAGTACTTC. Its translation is CASRIAGTGHYEQYF.

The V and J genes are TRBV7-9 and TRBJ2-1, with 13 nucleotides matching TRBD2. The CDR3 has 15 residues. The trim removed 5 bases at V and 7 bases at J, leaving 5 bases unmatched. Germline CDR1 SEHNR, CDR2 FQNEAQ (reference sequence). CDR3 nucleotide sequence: TGTGCCAGCAGCCTGACTAGCGGGAGGTTGAATGAGCAGTTCTTC. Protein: CASSLTSGRLNEQFF. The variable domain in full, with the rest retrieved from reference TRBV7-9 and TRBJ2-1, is DTGVSQNPRHKITKRGQNVTFRCDPISEHNRLYWYRQTLGQGPEFLTYFQNEAQLEKSRLLSDRFSAERPKGSFSTLEIQRTEQGDSAMYLCASSLTSGRLNEQFFGPGTRLTVL.

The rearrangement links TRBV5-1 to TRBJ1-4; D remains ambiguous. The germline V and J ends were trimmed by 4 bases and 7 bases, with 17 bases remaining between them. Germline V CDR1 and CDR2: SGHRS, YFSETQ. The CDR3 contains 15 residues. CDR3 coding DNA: TGCGCCAGCAGCGTAACTCCTGCTATGCCTGAAAAACTGTTTTTT. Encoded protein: CASSVTPAMPEKLFF.

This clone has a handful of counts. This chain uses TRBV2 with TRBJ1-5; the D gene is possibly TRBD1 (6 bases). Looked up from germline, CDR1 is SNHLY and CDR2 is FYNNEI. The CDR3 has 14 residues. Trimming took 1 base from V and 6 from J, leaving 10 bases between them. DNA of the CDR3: TGTGCCAGCAGTGAAGGACAGGAGTTTCAGCCCCAGCATTTT. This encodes CASSEGQEFQPQHF.

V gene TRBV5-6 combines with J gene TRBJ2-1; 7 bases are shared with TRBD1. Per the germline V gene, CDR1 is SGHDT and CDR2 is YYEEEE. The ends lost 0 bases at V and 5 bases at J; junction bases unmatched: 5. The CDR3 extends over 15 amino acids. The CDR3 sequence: CASSLGWGQNNEQFF. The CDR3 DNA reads TGTGCCAGCAGCTTGGGGTGGGGACAGAACAATGAGCAGTTCTTC.

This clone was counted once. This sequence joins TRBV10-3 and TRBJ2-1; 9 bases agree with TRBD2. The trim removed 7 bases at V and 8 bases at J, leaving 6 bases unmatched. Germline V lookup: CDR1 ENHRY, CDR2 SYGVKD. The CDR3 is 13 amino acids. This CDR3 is CAIKRTSVDEQFF. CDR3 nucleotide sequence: TGTGCCATCAAAAGGACTAGCGTTGATGAGCAGTTCTTC.

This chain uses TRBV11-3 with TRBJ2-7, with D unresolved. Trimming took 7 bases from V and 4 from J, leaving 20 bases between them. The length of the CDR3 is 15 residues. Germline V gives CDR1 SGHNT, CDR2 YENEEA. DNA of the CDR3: TGTGCCAGCACCCGAGACTCCATCTTGGATTACGAGCAGTACTTC. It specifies CASTRDSILDYEQYF.

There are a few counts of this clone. The CDR3 DNA is TGTGCCAGCAGTTTATCGGCAGGGGGCTACGGAAACATTCAGTACTTC. Protein: CASSLSAGGYGNIQYF. This sequence joins TRBV28 and TRBJ2-4; 8 bases fit TRBD1. CDR3 length: 16 residues. The germline CDR1 and CDR2 sequences are MDHEN and SYDVKM. V was pared by 1 base and J by 6 bases, with 8 bases of the junction left unmatched.

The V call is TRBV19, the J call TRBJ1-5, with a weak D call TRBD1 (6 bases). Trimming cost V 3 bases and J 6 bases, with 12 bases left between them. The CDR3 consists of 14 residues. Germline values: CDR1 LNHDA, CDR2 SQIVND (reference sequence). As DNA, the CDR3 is TGTGCCAGTAGTATTCCTCTAGGGGGTCAGCCCCAGCATTTT. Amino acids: CASSIPLGGQPQHF.

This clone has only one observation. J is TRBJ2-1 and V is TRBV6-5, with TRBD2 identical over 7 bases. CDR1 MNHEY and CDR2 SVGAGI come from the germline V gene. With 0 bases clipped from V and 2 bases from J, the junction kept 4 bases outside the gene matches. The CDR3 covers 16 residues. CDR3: CASSYSAGVAYNEQFF. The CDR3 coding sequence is TGTGCCAGCAGTTACTCTGCGGGAGTGGCCTACAATGAGCAGTTCTTC.

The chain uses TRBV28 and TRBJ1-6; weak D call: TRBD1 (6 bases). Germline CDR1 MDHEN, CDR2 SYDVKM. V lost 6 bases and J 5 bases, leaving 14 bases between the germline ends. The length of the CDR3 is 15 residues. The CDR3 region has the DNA TGTGCCAGCAGAACTTCGGACAGTAATAATTCACCCCTCCACTTT. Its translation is CASRTSDSNNSPLHF.

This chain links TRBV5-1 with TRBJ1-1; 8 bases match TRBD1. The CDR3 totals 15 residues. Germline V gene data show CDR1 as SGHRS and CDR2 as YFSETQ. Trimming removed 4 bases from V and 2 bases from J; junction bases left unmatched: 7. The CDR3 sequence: CASSLIQGANTEAFF. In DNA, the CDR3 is TGCGCCAGCAGCCTCATCCAGGGGGCTAACACTGAAGCTTTCTTT.